This T cell receptor (beta chain) appears in the sequencing data of a study of regulatory T cells in long-lasting Graves disease. Study background: Graves' cases, newly diagnosed, had used antithyroid drugs under 3 months.

The CDR3 is 17 residues long. The germline V gene has CDR1 LGHDT and CDR2 YNNKEL (reference sequence). Trimming pared 11 bases from V and 2 bases from J, leaving 26 bases between. Noted time point: newly diagnosed GD, antithyroid drugs for less than 3 months. Making the TCR library involved RNA that had been extracted from PBMCs. In building TCR beta libraries, iRepertoire HTBI primers were used together with Arm-PCR of CDR3 regions. TCRdb processed the multiplex PCR reads anew with MiXCR; each CDR3 protein has one entry. This table has 500,000 or so distinct CDR3 sequences, 15% to 20% appearing once. The same sample was also studied in work on T cells in Graves' hyperthyroidism and ophthalmopathy.

This rearrangement joins TRBV3-1 to TRBJ2-3; the D call may be TRBD1 or TRBD2 (5 bases each). This receptor was taken from a man aged 40-50 years with Graves disease. The starting material was peripheral blood mononuclear cells (PBMCs), obtained at new diagnosis, from a patient treated with antithyroid drugs. The CDR3 DNA reads TGTGCCTGGAGCGTAGCCAGGGTTCCCGGGATCACAGATACGCAGTATTTT. Its translation is CAWSVARVPGITDTQYF.